This TCR beta chain was profiled in a study of cytomegalovirus exposure and HLA in healthy donors. General study results and limits: Usually a TCR sequence was rare, but some public TCRs were found in many donors. Later analysis identified a missense DCLRE1C variant that was linked to TCR beta V- and J-gene trimming.

Germline CDR1 is SGHRS and CDR2 is YFSETQ. This CDR3 contains 16 residues. The J segment lost 4 bases and the V segment lost 4 bases, leaving 11 bases of the junction unmatched. Healthy bone marrow donors formed the donor group. Likely unrecorded immune exposures existed in these nominally healthy donors. This clone came up a few times. Its antigen is unknown. The study ran its PCR with 60 Vbeta and 13 Jbeta primers. Clones were sequenced by immunoSEQ multiplex PCR, and TCRdb holds only the in-frame ones, with some missing. In the table there are some 78,000 clones, roughly 72% of which are singletons. The chain uses TRBV5-1 and TRBJ2-5, with TRBD1 matching 9 bases. This TCR was sampled from a man aged 40-55 years in good health and CMV-seropositive. The sequenced material came from PBMCs. CDR3 protein: CASSEAPGQGIETQYF. The CDR3 bases are TGCGCCAGCAGCGAAGCACCGGGACAGGGTATAGAGACCCAGTACTTC.